This T cell receptor beta chain was sequenced for a study of T cells after posttransplantation cyclophosphamide. As concerns this clone: The antigen remains unidentified.

Profiled with immunoSEQ multiplex PCR; TCRdb holds only in-frame clones, not every one. The sample has 45,000 or so clones; about 90% are singletons. Study findings and constraints: After PTCy, TRB diversity resembled that of CNI/methotrexate controls. TRB overlap between skin or GI tissue T cells and blood was limited.

The specimen was PBMCs. The receptor was isolated from a woman aged 50 to 60 in good health and a related stem cell transplant donor.

The CDR3 DNA reads TGTGCCAGTAGTCACTCTTATCAGCCCCAGCATTTT. Amino acid sequence: CASSHSYQPQHF. The genes are TRBV19 and TRBJ1-5; D is uncertain. Germline-derived CDR1 and CDR2 are LNHDA and SQIVND (reference sequence). V dropped 5 bases and J dropped 5 bases, with 7 bases sitting between them. The CDR3 covers 12 residues.